This entry features one TCR beta chain sequence. This sample was included in a study of Ad26.COV2.S vaccination and SARS-CoV-2 variants. Repertoires were generated with immunoSEQ multiplex PCR, while TCRdb's copy carries only in-frame clones and drops some. This table has 350,000 to 600,000 clones, 89% appearing once. Specified treatment: roughly 18 received Ad26.COV2.S at low or high dose, single or two shots; about 5 received placebo; per-sample allocation not given. The samples were gathered on day 63 after the first injection of vaccine or placebo. The length of the CDR3 is 14 residues. The ends were cut back, 5 bases at V and 0 bases at J, with 8 bases in the middle. Germline V lookup: CDR1 SGHAT, CDR2 FQNNGV.

Here the sequenced sample was peripheral blood, taken in a trial of Ad26.COV2.S vaccine versus placebo. The V and J genes are TRBV11-2 and TRBJ1-3; no reliable D call. This receptor was identified in a person between 18 and 60 years old who received the Ad26.COV2.S COVID-19 vaccine or a placebo. The CDR3 here is CASSPRYSGNTIYF. The CDR3 region has the DNA TGTGCCAGCAGCCCCCGTTACTCTGGAAACACCATATATTTT.